This TCR beta chain emerged from a study of blood T cells in healthy people across ages. General observations from the study: Investigators viewed diversity estimates from one million T cells as underestimates, the study reported. Older age went with lower TCR beta diversity per million T cells, in a roughly linear way. TCR beta diversity correlated strongly with naive T cell percentage.

CDR1 MDHEN and CDR2 SYDVKM come from the germline V gene. The CDR3 is 15 amino acids. Alongside a J-beta primer mix, a sample-barcoded 5' primer served in a second PCR lasting 7 to 11 cycles. MiXCR was run by TCRdb on the 5' RACE reads, yielding one entry per CDR3 protein. Of around 1,500,000 distinct CDR3 sequences listed, 42% are singletons. Total RNA amounts of at least 5 micrograms were extracted per sample. With regard to this clonotype: What it binds is not known.

J is TRBJ2-1 and V is TRBV28; tentative D call: TRBD1 (6 bases). The DNA end is more similar to TRBJ2-7, so the J call may be wrong. Input material: blood. The TCR comes from a woman younger than 30 in good health. CDR3 DNA: TGTGCCAGCAGTCCTCCCCAGAGGGGGAGCAATGAGCAGTACTTC. Translated, it gives CASSPPQRGSNEQYF.